The subject of this entry is one T cell receptor (beta chain). Germline V gives CDR1 SGHRS, CDR2 YFSETQ. CDR3 size: 14 residues. V lost 3 bases and J lost 4; bases outside the gene matches: 6. Authors of the study amplified TCR beta CDR3 regions from RNA transcripts. The TCR CDR3 first-round RT-PCR relied on the HTBI primer set. TCRdb fed the multiplex PCR reads into MiXCR, producing one record per CDR3 protein. The table has a few hundred thousand distinct CDR3 sequences, around a quarter seen once. These data come from a study of T cells in Graves' hyperthyroidism and ophthalmopathy. This TCR was sampled from a man aged 45-65 years with Graves' hyperthyroidism. The sequenced sample consisted of blood. This chain connects TRBV5-1 to TRBJ2-7, with 8 bases lining up with TRBD1. In nucleotides, the CDR3 is TGCGCCAGCAGCTACAGGACAGGGACGTACGAGCAGTACTTC. This gives the protein CASSYRTGTYEQYF.